The rows below give T cell receptor beta chains drawn from one sample of a study of shared T cell receptors in the human thymus. Repertoires were generated with immunoSEQ multiplex PCR, while TCRdb's copy carries only in-frame clones and drops some. The sample has about 500,000 clones; about 84% are singletons. These data were also reused for a study on human thymus T cells.

Sequencing input: thymocytes. These TCRs come from a boy in the first two years of life with a congenital heart defect. The CDR3 runs from the conserved cysteine through the conserved F or W. D genes are given only for firm matches. Clone size is given for some rows only: seen once, a few or many times, or a class if the clone is expanded.

TRBV7-2	.	.	TRBJ1-2	TGTGCCAGCAGCTCCCCTTCCCCCGGCTACACCTTC	CASSSPSPGYTF
TRBV4-3	.	.	TRBJ2-3	TGCGCCAGCAGCCAAGAGAATAGCGAGGGAGATACGCAGTATTTT	CASSQENSEGDTQYF
TRBV5-1	TRBD1	.	TRBJ2-5	TGCGCCAGCAGCAGTAACAGGGGTTGGGAGACCCAGTACTTC	CASSSNRGWETQYF
TRBV30	TRBD1	once	TRBJ2-1	TGTGCCTGGTTACAGGGGGTATCCTACAATGAGCAGTTCTTC	CAWLQGVSYNEQFF
TRBV6-5	.	once	TRBJ2-3	TGTGCCAGCAGTTTTCAGGGGCTGGCGGTAGATACGCAGTATTTT	CASSFQGLAVDTQYF
TRBV7-2	.	.	TRBJ2-3	TGTGCCAGCAGCCTCGGGGGAAGTGACGGCAGCACAGATACGCAGTATTTT	CASSLGGSDGSTDTQYF
TRBV5-1	TRBD2	.	TRBJ2-3	TGCGCCAGCAGCTTGGGACTAGCGGGAGGGCCAGATACGCAGTATTTT	CASSLGLAGGPDTQYF
TRBV27	TRBD1	.	TRBJ1-3	TGTGCCAGCAGTCCCCCGACAGGGGGGACTGGAAACACCATATATTTT	CASSPPTGGTGNTIYF
TRBV2	TRBD2	.	TRBJ2-5	TGTGCCAGCAGTGAAGAGGGCGGGGGTCTAGAGACCCAGTACTTC	CASSEEGGGLETQYF
TRBV6-1	.	.	TRBJ2-1	TGTGCCGCCCAGGGGTGTAACGATGAGCAGTTCTTC	CAAQGCNDEQFF
TRBV18	TRBD1	.	TRBJ2-3	TGTGCCAGCTCACCGAGGGACAGGGGCCGCACAGATACGCAGTATTTT	CASSPRDRGRTDTQYF
TRBV5-6	.	few	TRBJ2-2	TGTGCCAGCAGCTTGGAAGCGGGCGAAGACACCGGGGAGCTGTTTTTT	CASSLEAGEDTGELFF
TRBV9	TRBD1	.	TRBJ1-1	TGTGCCAGCAGCGCAGGACAGGAGGCTTACACTGAAGCTTTCTTT	CASSAGQEAYTEAFF
TRBV6-1	.	once	TRBJ1-5	TGTGCCAGCAGTGAAGCTAAAGGGGCACATCAGCCCCAGCATTTT	CASSEAKGAHQPQHF
TRBV5-1	.	.	TRBJ1-1	TGCGCCAGCAGCTTGGGGTCAGGGAGGGACACTGAAGCTTTCTTT	CASSLGSGRDTEAFF
TRBV18	.	.	TRBJ2-3	TGTGCCAGCTCACCGAGGACTAGCACAGATACGCAGTATTTT	CASSPRTSTDTQYF
TRBV15	.	.	TRBJ1-1	TGTGCCACCAGCGGCCGGCGGGGAGGTCCTGAAGCTTTCTTT	CATSGRRGGPEAFF
TRBV4-1	.	.	TRBJ2-3	TGCGCCAGCAGCCAAGAGGAGACTCGCACAGATACGCAGTATTTT	CASSQEETRTDTQYF
TRBV19	TRBD2	.	TRBJ2-6	TGTGCCAGTAGTCCCGGGGGGTTCTCTGGGGCCAACGTCCTGACTTTC	CASSPGGFSGANVLTF
TRBV14	.	.	TRBJ1-3	TGTGCCAGCTGTCTGAGGATCTCTGGAAACACCATATATTTT	CASCLRISGNTIYF
TRBV4-1	TRBD2	.	TRBJ2-3	TGCGCCAGCAGCCCCCTAGCGGGAGGGGGAGATACGCAGTATTTT	CASSPLAGGGDTQYF
TRBV27	TRBD1	.	TRBJ1-1	TGTGCCAGCAACTCGGACAGGGGGCGGGGTGGTGAAGCTTTCTTT	CASNSDRGRGGEAFF
TRBV5-4	TRBD2	.	TRBJ2-7	TGTGCCAGCAGCCTCGAGGCTTTTGGGACTAGCGGGAACGAGCAGTACTTC	CASSLEAFGTSGNEQYF
TRBV18	.	.	TRBJ2-5	TGTGCCACCCAGACCGTACCAGGAGAGACCCAGTACTTC	CATQTVPGETQYF
TRBV4-2	.	.	TRBJ2-1	TGTGCCAGCAGCCAAGATATGGCGGGGATCTCCTACAATGAGCAGTTCTTC	CASSQDMAGISYNEQFF
TRBV4-2	TRBD1	.	TRBJ2-7	TGTGCCAGCAGCCAAGATCCGGACAGGGCGCACCACGAGCAGTACTTC	CASSQDPDRAHHEQYF
TRBV11-3	TRBD1	.	TRBJ1-3	TGTGCCAGCAGCCCCCTCGACAGGGCCAGTGGCACCATATATTTT	CASSPLDRASGTIYF
TRBV10-3	.	.	TRBJ1-4	TGTGCCATCAGTGAGGCAAGGGGTTCGGCTAATGAAAAACTGTTTTTT	CAISEARGSANEKLFF
TRBV6-4	.	.	TRBJ2-1	TGTGCCAGCAGTGGTCGTCCAGACTACAATGAGCAGTTCTTC	CASSGRPDYNEQFF
TRBV29-1	TRBD2	.	TRBJ2-2	TGCAGCGTTGCCCCCCTTAGCGGGAATGTCACCGGGGAGCTGTTTTTT	CSVAPLSGNVTGELFF
TRBV5-6	.	.	TRBJ1-2	TGTGCCAGCAGCTTGATAGGGGCCATACCTGGCTATGGCTACACCTTC	CASSLIGAIPGYGYTF
TRBV2	.	.	TRBJ2-1	TGTGCCAGCAGTGAAACGGCAACCACGCCTAGCGCTGTCTACAATGAGCAGTTCTTC	CASSETATTPSAVYNEQFF
TRBV7-2	TRBD2	.	TRBJ2-7	TGTGCCAGCAGCTTAGCCCGGGGTAGCGGGCCTCCTCACGAGCAGTACTTC	CASSLARGSGPPHEQYF
TRBV7-9	TRBD2	.	TRBJ2-1	TGTGCCAGCAGCGCGCGGACTAGCGGGCATTACAATGAGCAGTTCTTC	CASSARTSGHYNEQFF
TRBV7-2	TRBD1	.	TRBJ1-2	TGTGCCAGCAGCTTAGGGTCCCCGGGACAGGGGTATTATGGCTACACCTTC	CASSLGSPGQGYYGYTF
TRBV7-8	.	.	TRBJ2-3	TGTGCCAGCAGCTTAGAACGGGGAGATACGCAGTATTTT	CASSLERGDTQYF
TRBV19	.	.	TRBJ2-7	TGTGCCATCACAAGCAGAGGGAACTCCTACGAGCAGTACTTC	CAITSRGNSYEQYF
TRBV11-2	.	.	TRBJ2-7	TGTGCCAGCAGCTTACAATGGAGGCTCCCCTACGAGCAGTACTTC	CASSLQWRLPYEQYF
TRBV6-5	.	few	TRBJ2-7	TGTGCCAGCAGTTCCCTAGGGAGACACGAGCAGTACTTC	CASSSLGRHEQYF
TRBV6-5	TRBD2	.	TRBJ2-7	TGTGCCAGCAGGACTAGCGGGAGCGGTTCCTACGAGCAGTACTTC	CASRTSGSGSYEQYF
TRBV19	TRBD1	.	TRBJ1-1	TGTGCCAGTAGTATGTCCGACAGGGAGGACACTGAAGCTTTCTTT	CASSMSDREDTEAFF
TRBV2	.	.	TRBJ1-2	TGTGCCAGCAGTGAAAAGGGGCCCTATGGCTACACCTTC	CASSEKGPYGYTF
TRBV6-4	TRBD1	.	TRBJ2-7	TGTGCCCCCCGGACAGGGGGCTACGAGCAGTACTTC	CAPRTGGYEQYF
TRBV6-9	TRBD1	.	TRBJ1-5	TGTGCCAGCAGTAGAGACAGGGCCATTAATCAGCCCCAGCATTTT	CASSRDRAINQPQHF
TRBV4-3	TRBD2	.	TRBJ2-7	TGCGCCAGCAGCCAAGATTGCCCGGGACTAGCGAAGACCTACGAGCAGTACTTC	CASSQDCPGLAKTYEQYF
TRBV5-1	.	.	TRBJ2-5	TGCGCCAGCAGACCGGGAGAGGGGGAGACCCAGTACTTC	CASRPGEGETQYF
TRBV28	TRBD2	.	TRBJ2-5	TGTGCCAGCAGTCTGGGACTAGCGGGAGTAGGTGAGACCCAGTACTTC	CASSLGLAGVGETQYF